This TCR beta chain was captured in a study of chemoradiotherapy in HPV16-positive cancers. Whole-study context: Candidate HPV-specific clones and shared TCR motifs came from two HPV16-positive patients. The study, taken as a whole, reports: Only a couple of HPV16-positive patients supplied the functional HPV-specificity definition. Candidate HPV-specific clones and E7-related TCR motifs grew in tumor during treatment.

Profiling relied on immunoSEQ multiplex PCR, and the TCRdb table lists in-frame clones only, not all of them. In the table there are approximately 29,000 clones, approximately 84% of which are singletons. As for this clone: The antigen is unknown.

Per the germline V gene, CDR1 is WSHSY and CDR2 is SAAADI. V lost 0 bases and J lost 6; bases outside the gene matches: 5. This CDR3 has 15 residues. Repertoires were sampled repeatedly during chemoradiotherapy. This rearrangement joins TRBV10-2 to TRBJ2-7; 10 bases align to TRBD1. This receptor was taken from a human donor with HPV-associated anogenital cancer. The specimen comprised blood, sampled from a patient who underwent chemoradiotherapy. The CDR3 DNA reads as TGCGCCAGCAGTGAGTCGTGGGGGACAGGGGCCGAGCAGTACTTC. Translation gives CASSESWGTGAEQYF.